One sample yielded the 9 T cell receptor beta chains listed below, sequenced in a study of pediatric ulcerative colitis. TCRdb's table, derived via immunoSEQ multiplex PCR, lists solely in-frame clones and lacks some. This sample yields 55,000 to 75,000 clones, of which around 85% are seen a single time; 3% to 4.5% belongs to the top ten. The source material was blood. The receptors here all came from a boy between 10 and 17 years old with severe ulcerative colitis.

V is TRBV4-3 and J is TRBJ1-5, with D unclear. In germline, CDR1 is LGHNA, CDR2 YSLEER. CDR3 size: 13 residues. V lost 0 bases and J lost 4, with 4 bases in between. As DNA, the CDR3 is TGCGCCAGCAGCCAAGAGCCAAATCAGCCCCAGCATTTT. Amino acid sequence: CASSQEPNQPQHF.

The chain couples TRBV12-2 to TRBJ2-1; no DNA check was done on the table's D call, TRBD1. TRBV12-2 is an annotated pseudogene. The CDR3 is 20 residues long. The CDR3 is CARQGAPLPGLLRRRSEQFF. DNA for the CDR3: TGTGCAAGACAGGGGGCTCCTCTTCCTGGCTTGTTAAGGCGGAGGAGTGAGCAGTTCTTC.

The V gene is TRBV6-5, the J gene TRBJ2-3; the D gene is possibly TRBD1 (6 bases). Germline values: CDR1 MNHEY, CDR2 SVGAGI. The CDR3 covers 16 residues. V dropped 0 bases and J dropped 5 bases, with 15 bases sitting between them. In DNA, the CDR3 is TGTGCCAGCAGTTACTCTGACCCAGGGGCGGGAGATACGCAGTATTTT. Encoded protein: CASSYSDPGAGDTQYF.

The chain couples TRBV29-1 to TRBJ2-1, with 7 bases lining up with TRBD2. The CDR3 totals 14 residues. Germline V lookup: CDR1 SQVTM, CDR2 ANQGSEA. V gave up 5 bases and J gave up 8 bases; unmatched junction bases: 12. CDR3 in amino acids: CSVWGGSISDEQFF. The CDR3 region has the DNA TGCAGCGTTTGGGGCGGGAGCATATCCGATGAGCAGTTCTTC.

The J gene is TRBJ2-3, the V gene TRBV5-4; the D gene is possibly TRBD1 (6 bases). The CDR3 totals 15 residues. Trimming pared 1 base from V and 2 bases from J, leaving 11 bases between. Per germline, CDR1 SGHNT and CDR2 YYREEE (reference sequence). The CDR3 coding sequence is TGTGCCAGCAGCTTGTGGAACAGGGCCACAGATACGCAGTATTTT. Its protein product is CASSLWNRATDTQYF.

The gene calls are TRBV11-2 and TRBJ2-1, with 7 bases matching TRBD2. There are 15 residues in the CDR3. Losses at the gene ends were 0 bases for V and 13 bases for J; bases not matched to a gene: 12. Germline lookup yields CDR1 SGHAT and CDR2 FQNNGV. This chain's CDR3 is CASSLDGIAGVYQFF. The CDR3 DNA sequence: TGTGCCAGCAGCTTAGACGGCATCGCGGGAGTTTACCAGTTCTTC.

The genes are TRBV27 and TRBJ1-1; D is unclear. Trimming removed 5 bases at V and 3 bases at J, with 16 bases between. The germline V gene has CDR1 MNHEY and CDR2 SMNVEV (reference sequence). The CDR3 contains 15 residues. The CDR3 DNA is TGTGCCAGCAGTCTGTCTAGCATGGAGTACACTGAAGCTTTCTTT. It yields the protein CASSLSSMEYTEAFF.

The chain is built from TRBV29-1 and TRBJ2-1; 10 positions match TRBD2. Germline values: CDR1 SQVTM, CDR2 ANQGSEA. The CDR3 has 14 amino acids. The J segment lost 9 bases and the V segment lost 8 bases, leaving 13 bases of the junction unmatched. The CDR3 protein is CSIVAGGPRGEQFF. DNA for the CDR3: TGCAGCATCGTAGCGGGGGGCCCCCGGGGTGAGCAGTTCTTC.

CDR3 sequence: CSVVVAGGYEQYF. The CDR3 DNA sequence: TGCAGCGTTGTGGTAGCGGGTGGGTACGAGCAGTACTTC. The V and J genes are TRBV29-1 and TRBJ2-7; 7 positions match TRBD2. The CDR3 length is 13 residues. Germline assignment: CDR1 SQVTM and CDR2 ANQGSEA. The junction had 7 bases not matched to a gene; V was cut back by 4 bases and J by 4 bases.